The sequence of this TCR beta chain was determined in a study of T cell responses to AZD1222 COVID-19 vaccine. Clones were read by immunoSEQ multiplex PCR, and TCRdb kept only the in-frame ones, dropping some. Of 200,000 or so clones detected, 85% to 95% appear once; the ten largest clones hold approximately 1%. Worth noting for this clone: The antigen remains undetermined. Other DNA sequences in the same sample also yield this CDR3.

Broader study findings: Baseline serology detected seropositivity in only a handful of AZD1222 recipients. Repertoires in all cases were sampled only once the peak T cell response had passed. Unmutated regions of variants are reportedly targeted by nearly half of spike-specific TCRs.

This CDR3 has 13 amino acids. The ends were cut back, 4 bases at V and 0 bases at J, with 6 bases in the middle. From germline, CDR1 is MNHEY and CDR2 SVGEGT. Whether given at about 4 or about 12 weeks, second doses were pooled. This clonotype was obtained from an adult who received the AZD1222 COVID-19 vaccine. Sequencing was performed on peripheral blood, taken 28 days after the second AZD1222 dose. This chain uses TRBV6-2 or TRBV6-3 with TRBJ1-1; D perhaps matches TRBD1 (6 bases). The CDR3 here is CASSWTVNTEAFF. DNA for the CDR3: TGTGCCAGCAGTTGGACAGTGAACACTGAAGCTTTCTTT.